The clone carrying this T cell receptor (beta chain) was observed at least ten times. The antigen is unknown. This record belongs to a study of T cells in Graves' hyperthyroidism and ophthalmopathy. Study-wide points: A model of 13 V-J features distinguished ophthalmopathy from stable hyperthyroidism.

Trimming stripped 2 bases from V and 3 bases from J, with 11 bases between. Germline CDR1 reads MNHEY; CDR2 reads SMNVEV (reference sequence). The CDR3 runs 14 residues. Regions amplified from RNA transcripts were the TCR beta CDR3 regions. First-round RT-PCR targeting the TCR CDR3 was performed with the HTBI primer set. TCRdb analysed the multiplex PCR reads with MiXCR anew, one entry per CDR3 protein. Of fewer than 650,000 distinct CDR3 sequences listed, 12% to 15% are singletons. The TCR originated in a woman between 35 and 50 years old with Graves' hyperthyroidism. The source material was blood. V usage is TRBV27 and J usage is TRBJ2-7; TRBD1 might be the D (6 bases). CDR3: CASSLKQGYYEQYF. The DNA for the CDR3 is TGTGCCAGCAGTTTAAAGCAGGGGTACTACGAGCAGTACTTC.